Below, 5 T cell receptor beta chains from the same sample are listed, as sequenced in a study of siplizumab effects on memory and regulatory T cells. Profiled with immunoSEQ multiplex PCR; TCRdb holds only in-frame clones, not every one. The sample has about 82,000 clones, around 90% seen once. The sequenced material came from Tregs sorted from blood. These receptor sequences come from a human donor in good health.

The chain uses TRBV29-1 and TRBJ2-3, with D possibly being TRBD1 (7 bases). The germline gives CDR1 SQVTM, CDR2 ANQGSEA. Deletions cut 5 bases from V and 0 bases from J, with 12 bases between. CDR3 length: 14 amino acids. The CDR3 region is CSVPQGGSTDTQYF. DNA for the CDR3: TGCAGCGTTCCGCAGGGGGGAAGCACAGATACGCAGTATTTT.

This chain connects TRBV11-1 to TRBJ2-6; D gene unclear. V was cut by 4 bases and J by 4 bases, with 8 bases left in between. Germline CDR1 SGHAT, CDR2 FQDESV (reference sequence). CDR3 length: 14 residues. The CDR3 loop is CASSSRVGANVLTF. CDR3 DNA: TGTGCCAGCAGCTCCCGAGTGGGGGCCAACGTCCTGACTTTC.

J is TRBJ1-1 and V is TRBV18; D is perhaps TRBD1 (5 bases). Germline V gives CDR1 KGHSH, CDR2 LQKENI. This CDR3 contains 14 residues. V shed 3 bases and J shed 1 base, with 9 bases lying between them. CDR3 in DNA: TGTGCCAGCTCACCCCAGACAGCGAACACTGAAGCTTTCTTT. It encodes CASSPQTANTEAFF.

The V and J genes are TRBV18 and TRBJ2-1; 7 bases are a match to TRBD1. The V segment lost 6 bases and the J segment 9 bases; nucleotides outside the gene matches: 8. This CDR3 comprises 13 residues. CDR1 KGHSH and CDR2 LQKENI come from the germline V gene. CDR3 in DNA: TGTGCCAGCTCCCCAGGACAGGACAGTGAGCAGTTCTTC. This codes for CASSPGQDSEQFF.

This sequence joins TRBV28 and TRBJ2-3, with 9 bases fitting TRBD2. Germline CDR1 MDHEN, CDR2 SYDVKM. The CDR3 extends over 16 amino acids. The J segment lost 2 bases and the V segment lost 5 bases, leaving 8 bases of the junction unmatched. Here the CDR3 DNA reads TGTGCCAGCAGTCCCCTAGCGGGGACGTACACAGATACGCAGTATTTT. Encoded protein: CASSPLAGTYTDTQYF.